Listed here are 2 T cell receptor beta chains from one sample, sequenced in a study of T cells after yellow fever vaccination. A single record per CDR3 protein comes from TCRdb applying MiXCR to the 5' RACE reads. The repertoire holds about 170,000 distinct CDR3 sequences, with 11% as singletons. The sample here was CD8+ T cells sorted from PBMCs, taken 15 days after the yellow fever booster vaccination. These receptors came from a man between 18 and 35 years old who received the YFV17D yellow fever vaccine.

This chain joins TRBV4-1 and TRBJ2-3; TRBD1 might be the D (6 bases). V shed 4 bases and J shed 0 bases, with 8 bases lying between them. The V gene's germline CDR1 is MGHRA and CDR2 YSYEKL. The CDR3 has 14 residues. CDR3 residues: CASSPQGSTDTQYF. The DNA of the CDR3 is TGCGCCAGCAGCCCCCAGGGGAGCACAGATACGCAGTATTTT.

In its sample, this clonotype was seen a few times. The rearrangement links TRBV7-9 to TRBJ2-3; tentative D call: TRBD1 (6 bases). CDR3 size: 15 residues. With 4 bases removed from V and 4 bases from J, the gap between germline ends came to 15 bases. Germline V gives CDR1 SEHNR, CDR2 FQNEAQ (reference sequence). The CDR3 nucleotides read TGTGCCAGCAGCTGGGGTCCAGGGGATTCAGATACGCAGTATTTT. This translates into CASSWGPGDSDTQYF.